The 11 T cell receptor beta chains below all came from one sample that was sequenced in a study of graft-versus-host responses after intestinal transplantation. These TCRs are of unknown antigen specificity. The protocol was immunoSEQ multiplex PCR, while the TCRdb copy is restricted to in-frame clones and leaves out a portion. The table includes about 100,000 clones, roughly 87% detected once. The sequenced sample was unstimulated CD4+ T cells sorted from spleen or lymph node cells, obtained before transplant. These receptors were collected from a human donor who was the organ donor for an intestinal transplant.

This clone has a handful of counts. The chain recombines TRBV5-1 with TRBJ2-5, with D unclear. The CDR3 has 12 residues. Trimming took off 0 bases at V and 1 base at J, with 1 base between the two ends. Germline CDR1 and CDR2: SGHRS and YFSETQ. The CDR3 DNA reads as TGCGCCAGCAGCTTGGTCCAAGAGACCCAGTACTTC. This gives the protein CASSLVQETQYF.

The chain carries TRBV28 and TRBJ2-2, with a tentative D call TRBD2 (8 bases). CDR1 is MDHEN, CDR2 SYDVKM, per germline. Trimming pared 3 bases from V and 0 bases from J, leaving 26 bases between. CDR3 length: 21 amino acids. The CDR3 DNA is TGTGCCAGCAGTTTTAGGGGGCGGTTAGCGGGGACTCCGGCGAACACCGGGGAGCTGTTTTTT. Its translation is CASSFRGRLAGTPANTGELFF.

The chain joins TRBV30 to TRBJ1-6; 10 bases line up with TRBD1. From germline, CDR1 is GTSNPN and CDR2 SVGIG (reference sequence). Trimming cost V 3 bases and J 7 bases; bases outside gene matches: 9. The CDR3 has 16 residues. CDR3 DNA sequence: TGTGCCTGGAGGCCCCGGGACAGGGGAGGGAATTCACCCCTCCACTTT. Amino acid sequence: CAWRPRDRGGNSPLHF.

This clone has a single count. V gene TRBV12-2 combines with J gene TRBJ1-2. TRBV12-2 is recorded as a pseudogene. The CDR3 is 14 amino acids. The CDR3 protein is CASRLVSGTYGYTF. The CDR3 bases are TGTGCAAGTCGCTTAGTATCTGGGACTTATGGCTACACCTTC.

This clone was seen a handful of times. The J gene is TRBJ2-3, the V gene TRBV7-2; maybe TRBD2 (7 bases). The CDR3 has 17 residues. Germline loops: CDR1 SGHTA, CDR2 FQGNSA. Deletions cut 5 bases from V and 4 bases from J, with 22 bases between. The CDR3: CASSLQPGRGAADTQYF. The CDR3 region has the DNA TGTGCCAGCAGCCTGCAACCGGGACGGGGGGCCGCAGATACGCAGTATTTT.

The chain carries TRBV10-1 and TRBJ2-3; a weak D match, TRBD1 (6 bases). Germline V gives CDR1 WNHNN, CDR2 SYGVQD (reference sequence). The ends were cut back, 5 bases at V and 6 bases at J, with 21 bases in the middle. This CDR3 has 16 residues. The CDR3 reads CASSQGPREATDTQYF. For the CDR3, the DNA is TGCGCCAGCAGTCAGGGGCCAAGAGAGGCCACGGATACGCAGTATTTT.

V and J are TRBV5-1 and TRBJ2-7; TRBD1 matches at 9 bases. The germline gives CDR1 SGHRS, CDR2 YFSETQ. The ends lost 4 bases at V and 2 bases at J; junction bases unmatched: 7. CDR3 length equals 15 residues. The DNA for the CDR3 is TGCGCCAGCAGCCCAAGGACAGGGGCGACCTACGAGCAGTACTTC. Its translation is CASSPRTGATYEQYF.

The chain employs TRBV5-5 and TRBJ1-4; no reliable D call. The CDR3 has 15 amino acids. Germline V gene sequence: CDR1 SGHKS, CDR2 YYEKEE (reference sequence). V lost 4 bases, J lost 5 bases, and 15 bases lay in between. The CDR3 spells CASSATPLKNEKLFF. The CDR3 bases are TGTGCCAGCAGCGCGACCCCCCTCAAGAATGAAAAACTGTTTTTT.

This rearrangement joins TRBV6-6 to TRBJ2-2, with D perhaps TRBD1 (6 bases). The germline V and J ends were trimmed by 5 bases and 6 bases, with 16 bases remaining between them. CDR1 is MNHNY, CDR2 SVGAGI, per germline (reference sequence). The CDR3 is 15 residues long. The CDR3 reads CASSDYREGAGELFF. CDR3 bases: TGTGCCAGCAGTGATTACAGGGAAGGCGCCGGGGAGCTGTTTTTT.

Only a few counts were recorded for this clone. The J gene is TRBJ2-3, the V gene TRBV5-1, with D uncertain. Trimming pared 0 bases from V and 6 bases from J, leaving 11 bases between. The length of the CDR3 is 14 residues. Germline values: CDR1 SGHRS, CDR2 YFSETQ. CDR3 DNA: TGCGCCAGCAGCTTGGGAGTAGTCCTCGATACGCAGTATTTT. Encoded protein: CASSLGVVLDTQYF.

The chain is built from TRBV2 and TRBJ1-3; 7 positions match TRBD1. The V and J ends lost 4 bases and 5 bases, in that order; junction bases with no gene match: 5. This CDR3 spans 14 amino acids. The V gene's germline CDR1 is SNHLY and CDR2 FYNNEI. In nucleotides, the CDR3 is TGTGCCAGCAGTGGGAGGGGGCCAAGAAACACCATATATTTT. Encoded protein: CASSGRGPRNTIYF.